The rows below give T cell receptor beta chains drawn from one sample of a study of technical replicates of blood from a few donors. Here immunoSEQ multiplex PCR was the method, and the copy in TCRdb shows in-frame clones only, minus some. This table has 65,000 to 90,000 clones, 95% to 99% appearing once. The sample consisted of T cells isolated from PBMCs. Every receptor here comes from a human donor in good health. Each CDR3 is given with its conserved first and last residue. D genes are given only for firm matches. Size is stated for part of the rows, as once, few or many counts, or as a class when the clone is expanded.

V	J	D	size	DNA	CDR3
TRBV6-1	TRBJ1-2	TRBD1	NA	TGTGCCAGCAGTGAAGTGAGGGACAGCTACTATGGCTACACCTTC	CASSEVRDSYYGYTF
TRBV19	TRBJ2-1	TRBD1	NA	TGTGCCAGTAGTATAAGGACAGGGCGATCTCAAAATGAGCAGTTCTTC	CASSIRTGRSQNEQFF
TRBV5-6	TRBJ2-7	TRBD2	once	TGTGCCAGCGCGGGACTAGCGGGAGCCTACGAGCAGTACTTC	CASAGLAGAYEQYF
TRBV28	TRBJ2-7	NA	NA	TGTGCCAGCAGTTTAGTTAGCGGTACCTACGAGCAGTACTTC	CASSLVSGTYEQYF
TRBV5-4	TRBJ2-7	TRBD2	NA	TGTGCCAGCAGCCGGGAGGTCGGCAGCTACGAGCAGTACTTC	CASSREVGSYEQYF
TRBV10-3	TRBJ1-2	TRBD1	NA	TGTGCCATCAGTGTTACCGGGACAGGGGGCCGTGGCTACACCTTC	CAISVTGTGGRGYTF
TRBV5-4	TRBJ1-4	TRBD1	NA	TGTGCCAGCAGCTCGGGACAGGCAAATGAAAAACTGTTTTTT	CASSSGQANEKLFF
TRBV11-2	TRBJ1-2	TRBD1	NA	TGTGCCAGCAGCTTAGAGATCACAGGGGATGTTGGCTACACCTTC	CASSLEITGDVGYTF
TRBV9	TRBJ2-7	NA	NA	TGTGCCAGCAGCGGGAGGGACAGCTCCTACGAGCAGTACTTC	CASSGRDSSYEQYF
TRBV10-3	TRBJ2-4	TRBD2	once	TGTGCCATCAGTGGGACTAGCGGAGGAGCCAAAAACATTCAGTACTTC	CAISGTSGGAKNIQYF
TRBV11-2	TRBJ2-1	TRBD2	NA	TGTGCCAGCAGCAGTCGGGAGGGCCAGCAGTTCTTC	CASSSREGQQFF
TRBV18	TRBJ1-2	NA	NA	TGTGCCAGCTCACCACCGATTCGGGACTATGGCTACACCTTC	CASSPPIRDYGYTF
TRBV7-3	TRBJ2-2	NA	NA	TGTGCCAGCAGCCCATCTCCCCACCAGGGTGGGGCCGGGGAGCTGTTTTTT	CASSPSPHQGGAGELFF
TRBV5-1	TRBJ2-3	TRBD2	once	TGCGCCAGCAGCAATAGCGGGAGGGGAACAGATACGCAGTATTTT	CASSNSGRGTDTQYF
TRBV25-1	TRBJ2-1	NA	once	TGTGCCAGCAGTGAATATGGGCAGGGTGTGGTAAATGAGCAGTTCTTC	CASSEYGQGVVNEQFF
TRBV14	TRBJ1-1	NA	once	TGTGCCAGCAGCCAAGATGCGGGGGTGGAAGCTTTCTTT	CASSQDAGVEAFF
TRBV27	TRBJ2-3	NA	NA	TGTGCCAGCAGTTTATCCCCGGTTAGCACAGATACGCAGTATTTT	CASSLSPVSTDTQYF
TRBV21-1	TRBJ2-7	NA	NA	TGTGCCAGCAGCAAAAAGCAGGGTAGGTACGAGCAGTACTTC	CASSKKQGRYEQYF
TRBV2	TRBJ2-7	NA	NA	TGTGCCAGCAGTGAAGGGCAGAACGAGCAGTACTTC	CASSEGQNEQYF
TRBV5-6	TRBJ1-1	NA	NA	TGTGCCAGCAGCTTGAGTGGTAGGAACACTGAAGCTTTCTTT	CASSLSGRNTEAFF
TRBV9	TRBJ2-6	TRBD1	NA	TGTGCCAGCAGCGTAGGGACAGGAGTGGATTCTGGGGCCAACGTCCTGACTTTC	CASSVGTGVDSGANVLTF
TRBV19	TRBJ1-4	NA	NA	TGTGCCAGTAGTCCGCAGGGTACCGGTGAAAAACTGTTTTTT	CASSPQGTGEKLFF
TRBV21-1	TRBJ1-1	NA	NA	TGTGCCAGCAGCAAAGCGCTTGAGATTAACACTGAAGCTTTCTTT	CASSKALEINTEAFF
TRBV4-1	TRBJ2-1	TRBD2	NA	TGCGCCAGCAGCCCTACTAGCGGATTACTTTACTACAATGAGCAGTTCTTC	CASSPTSGLLYYNEQFF
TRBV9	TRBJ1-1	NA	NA	TGTGCCAGCAGCGTAGCTCGTGCTCAGGGGGAAGCTTTCTTT	CASSVARAQGEAFF